This T cell receptor beta chain was identified during a study of CD8 T cells in Susac syndrome. Overall study context: When their blood was taken, patients with Susac syndrome were therapy-naive, taking corticosteroids, or taking intravenous immunoglobulin alone.

cDNA came from about 0.51 to 1 ug RNA primed by random hexamers. TCRdb called the immunoSEQ multiplex PCR reads again in MiXCR, with one record for every CDR3 protein. The sample includes 200,000 or so distinct CDR3 sequences, roughly 94% seen only once; the top ten take approximately 0.15%. TEMRA cells were enriched by FACS, while CD8+ and CD4+ T cells were obtained through a negative isolation that was performed magnetically. Whole-study results and caveats: Across the total CD8+ repertoires, around 15 Susac-specific public clones were detected, and across the CD8+ TEMRA repertoires, roughly 5 such clones were detected.

Regarding this clonotype: Its matching antigen is unknown.

The TCR was taken from a human donor with Susac syndrome. Sample: CD8+ T cells from PBMCs.

CDR3 in DNA: TGTGCCAGCAGCTTAGGACTGGGGATCGAAACAGATACGCAGTATTTT. Translation: CASSLGLGIETDTQYF. J is TRBJ2-3 and V is TRBV7-3; D might be TRBD2 (5 bases). The CDR3 runs 16 residues. Trimming pared 2 bases from V and 3 bases from J, leaving 15 bases between. Looked up from germline, CDR1 is SGHTA and CDR2 is FQGTGA.